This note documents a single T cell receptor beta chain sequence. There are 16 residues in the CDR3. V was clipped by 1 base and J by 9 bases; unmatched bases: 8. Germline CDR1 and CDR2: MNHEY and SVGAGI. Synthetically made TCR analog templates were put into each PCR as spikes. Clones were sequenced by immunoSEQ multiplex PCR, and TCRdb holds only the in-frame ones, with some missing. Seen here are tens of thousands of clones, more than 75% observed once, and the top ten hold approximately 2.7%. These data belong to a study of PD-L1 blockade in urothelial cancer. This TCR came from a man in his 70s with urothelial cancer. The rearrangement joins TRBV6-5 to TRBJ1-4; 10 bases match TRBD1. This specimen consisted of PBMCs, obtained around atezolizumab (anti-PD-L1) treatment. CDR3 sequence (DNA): TGTGCCAGCAGTTACTTGAGGACAGGGGGTATACAAAAACTGTTTTTT. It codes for CASSYLRTGGIQKLFF.